The rows below give T cell receptor beta chains drawn from one sample of a study of blood T cell repertoires in COVID-19. This table comes from immunoSEQ multiplex PCR, and its TCRdb copy is limited to in-frame clones, with some not included. The profile covers a few hundred thousand clones, with 80% to 90% appearing a single time and 10% taken by the ten largest. Sequencing used PBMCs or T cells enriched from blood (not recorded which). These receptors all stem from a woman aged 45 to 65 who had recovered from COVID-19. The CDR3 runs from the conserved cysteine through the conserved F or W. D genes are given only for firm matches. Clone size appears in some rows only: once, few, many, or a class for an expanded clone.

clone size	D gene	V gene	J gene	CDR3 DNA	CDR3 protein
once	-	TRBV28	TRBJ1-1	TGTGCCAGCAGTTTAATCATCAGCACTGAAGCTTTCTTT	CASSLIISTEAFF
-	TRBD2	TRBV19	TRBJ2-7	TGTGCCAGTAGTGCCAGACTAGCGGGGGACTCCTACGAGCAGTACTTC	CASSARLAGDSYEQYF
-	-	TRBV2	TRBJ2-7	TGTGCCAGCAGTGAAATTGAGGGCGCCTACGAGCAGTACTTC	CASSEIEGAYEQYF
few	TRBD1	TRBV5-1	TRBJ2-7	TGCGCCAGCAGATACGGACAGGGCTACGAGCAGTACTTC	CASRYGQGYEQYF
once	TRBD2	TRBV6-5	TRBJ2-2	TGTGCCAGCAGGGCGGGAGCTTACACCGGGGAGCTGTTTTTT	CASRAGAYTGELFF
-	-	TRBV11-3	TRBJ2-1	TGTGCCAGCAGCTTGCTCCCTAACTCCTACAATGAGCAGTTCTTC	CASSLLPNSYNEQFF
few	-	TRBV9	TRBJ1-1	TGTGCCAGCAGCGCCGGAGGAAACACTGAAGCTTTCTTT	CASSAGGNTEAFF
-	TRBD2	TRBV28	TRBJ2-3	TGTGCCAGCAGCGATAGCGGGAGAAACACAGATACGCAGTATTTT	CASSDSGRNTDTQYF
-	-	TRBV5-1	TRBJ1-5	TGCGCCAGCAGCTTGGAGGGGGGGCCTAGCAATCAGCCCCAGCATTTT	CASSLEGGPSNQPQHF
-	TRBD2	TRBV4-2	TRBJ2-3	TGTGCCAGCAGCCGACGGACTAGCGGGGGGGCCGGGACAGATACGCAGTATTTT	CASSRRTSGGAGTDTQYF
-	-	TRBV25-1	TRBJ1-3	TGTGCCAGCAGTGGATATTACAGCTCTGGAAACACCATATATTTT	CASSGYYSSGNTIYF
-	-	TRBV5-1	TRBJ2-1	TGCGCCAGCAGCACGCCAGGCAATGAGCAGTTCTTC	CASSTPGNEQFF
-	TRBD1	TRBV28	TRBJ1-2	TGTGCCAGCAGCCCAACCTATATGACAGGGTCACAGAACTATGGCTACACCTTC	CASSPTYMTGSQNYGYTF
-	-	TRBV27	TRBJ1-2	TGTGCCAGCAGTTTTGTTGGGGGGGGACTCTATGGCTACACCTTC	CASSFVGGGLYGYTF
-	-	TRBV15	TRBJ2-4	TGTGCCACCAGCAGTTATACCAAAAACATTCAGTACTTC	CATSSYTKNIQYF
many	TRBD2	TRBV4-2	TRBJ2-1	TGTGCCAGCAGCCAAGAAAGCGGGGGGGCTCATGAGCAGTTCTTC	CASSQESGGAHEQFF
-	TRBD1	TRBV5-1	TRBJ1-1	TGCGCCAGCAGCTCGGACAGGAGAAACACTGAAGCTTTCTTT	CASSSDRRNTEAFF
-	-	TRBV9	TRBJ2-7	TGTGCCAGCAGCGCAAGGGGGGACAGTTTTGGCGAGCAGTACTTC	CASSARGDSFGEQYF
-	-	TRBV5-1	TRBJ2-5	TGCGCCAGCAGCTTGACTGGCCAGGGATTCGAGACCCAGTACTTC	CASSLTGQGFETQYF
-	-	TRBV7-9	TRBJ1-1	TGTGCCAGCAGCCCGCCCGTGACAGCGAACACTGAAGCTTTCTTT	CASSPPVTANTEAFF
-	-	TRBV21-1	TRBJ1-5	TGTGCCAGCAGAAATGGGGGGAATCAGCCCCAGCATTTT	CASRNGGNQPQHF
-	TRBD1	TRBV27	TRBJ1-2	TGTGCCTGTGGACAGGGCGGCTATGGCTACACCTTC	CACGQGGYGYTF
-	-	TRBV5-1	TRBJ1-1	TGCGCCAGCAGCAGGGGACAAGAGAAAGCTTTCTTT	CASSRGQEKAFF
-	-	TRBV3-1/TRBV3-2	TRBJ1-2	TGTGCCAGCAGCCGATCCGGGGAGGGGTTCGGCTACACCTTC	CASSRSGEGFGYTF
-	-	TRBV10-3	TRBJ1-3	TGTGCCATCAGTCTATCATCGTCGGCGGCCTCTGGAAACACCATATATTTT	CAISLSSSAASGNTIYF
-	-	TRBV9	TRBJ1-2	TGTGCCAGCAGCGTAGATGACAGAATCTATGGCTACACCTTC	CASSVDDRIYGYTF
-	-	TRBV5-1	TRBJ2-7	TGCGCCAGCAGCGTAAGGGACAACTCCTACGAGCAGTACTTC	CASSVRDNSYEQYF
-	TRBD1	TRBV19	TRBJ1-1	TGTGCCAGTAGTAGGGACAGAATGAACACTGAAGCTTTCTTT	CASSRDRMNTEAFF
-	-	TRBV5-1	TRBJ1-1	TGCGCCAGCAGGGGGTCGGACAGACGCCTGACGAACACTGAAGCTTTCTTT	CASRGSDRRLTNTEAFF
-	TRBD1	TRBV2	TRBJ1-5	TGTGCCAGCAGTGGGGACAGGGGACAGCACCAGCCCCAGCATTTT	CASSGDRGQHQPQHF
-	-	TRBV4-1	TRBJ2-7	TGCGCCAGCAGCCGAGGACTTAACGGGGAGCAGTACTTC	CASSRGLNGEQYF
-	TRBD1	TRBV6-5	TRBJ2-7	TGTGCCAGCAGTCACCGGGACAGGGTTGGCGAGCAGTACTTC	CASSHRDRVGEQYF
-	-	TRBV2	TRBJ2-7	TGTGCCAGCAGACCATTGGGCGCAGGCACCTACGAGCAGTACTTC	CASRPLGAGTYEQYF
-	TRBD1	TRBV28	TRBJ1-2	TGTGCCAGCAGTTCCACAGGGGGAACGAGGAACTATGGCTACACCTTC	CASSSTGGTRNYGYTF
-	-	TRBV18	TRBJ2-1	TGTGCCAGCTCACCACGGGCAGACAATGAGCAGTTCTTC	CASSPRADNEQFF
-	TRBD2	TRBV5-7	TRBJ2-3	TGTGCCAGCAGCTTGGGACTAGCGGAAAGCACAGATACGCAGTATTTT	CASSLGLAESTDTQYF
-	TRBD1	TRBV5-5	TRBJ1-2	TGTGCCAGCAGCTTGGGTTCGACAGGGCTCTATGGCTACACCTTC	CASSLGSTGLYGYTF
-	TRBD2	TRBV9	TRBJ2-5	TGTGCCAGCAGCTCTGGCGCGGGGGGGCCAGAGACCCAGTACTTC	CASSSGAGGPETQYF
-	TRBD2	TRBV3-1/TRBV3-2	TRBJ2-1	TGTGCCAGCAGCCCAATGGTAGCGGGGGGGCCAAATGAGCAGTTCTTC	CASSPMVAGGPNEQFF
-	-	TRBV7-2	TRBJ2-3	TGTGCCAGCTCGACTAACCACAGAGATACGCAGTATTTT	CASSTNHRDTQYF
-	-	TRBV5-5	TRBJ1-5	TGTGCCAGCAGCTTCAGTGTATATAGCAATCAGCCCCAGCATTTT	CASSFSVYSNQPQHF
-	TRBD2	TRBV3-1/TRBV3-2	TRBJ2-5	TGTGCCAGCAGCCCAACTAGCGGGGAAAAAGAGACCCAGTACTTC	CASSPTSGEKETQYF
few	TRBD1	TRBV7-2	TRBJ1-6	TGTGCCAGCTCTAACTCCGGGACAGGGGCATGGTCACCCCTCCACTTT	CASSNSGTGAWSPLHF
-	TRBD1	TRBV7-2	TRBJ1-2	TGTGCCAGCAGTACTGTTCCCCGACAGGGGGCGAGTAAAGGCTACACCTTC	CASSTVPRQGASKGYTF
-	-	TRBV28	TRBJ2-7	TGTGCCAGCAGTTTGGCCACCGCGGGCTCCTACGAGCAGTACTTC	CASSLATAGSYEQYF
-	-	TRBV29-1	TRBJ1-1	TGCAGCGTTGTATCGGGGGTGGCTGAAGCTTTCTTT	CSVVSGVAEAFF
-	-	TRBV6-5	TRBJ1-6	TGTGCCAGCCGGGGACATAATAATTCACCCCTCCACTTT	CASRGHNNSPLHF
-	-	TRBV27	TRBJ1-6	TGTGCCAGCAGCACAGGGAGCTCCTATAATTCACCCCTCCACTTT	CASSTGSSYNSPLHF
-	-	TRBV30	TRBJ2-3	TGTGCCTGGAGATCAGACATTCTGGGGGGGGGCCCAGATACGCAGTATTTT	CAWRSDILGGGPDTQYF
-	-	TRBV7-6	TRBJ1-4	TGTGCCAGCAGCTTAGGCGGGACAACTAATGAAAAACTGTTTTTT	CASSLGGTTNEKLFF
-	-	TRBV18	TRBJ2-3	TGTGCCAGCTCACCTTCGAGTCATCAAGATACGCAGTATTTT	CASSPSSHQDTQYF
-	-	TRBV7-9	TRBJ1-1	TGTGCCAGCAGCTGGGACAAGGGCCAGAGGACTGAAGCTTTCTTT	CASSWDKGQRTEAFF
-	TRBD1	TRBV3-1/TRBV3-2	TRBJ1-2	TGTGCCAGCAGCCAAGGGACAGGGCACTATGGCTACACCTTC	CASSQGTGHYGYTF
-	TRBD1	TRBV28	TRBJ1-5	TGTGCCAGCAGTCCGAAGGACAGGTCTGGCAATCAGCCCCAGCATTTT	CASSPKDRSGNQPQHF
-	-	TRBV11-2	TRBJ1-1	TGTGCCAGCAGCTTAGATTTCGCAGGGCCTGAAGCTTTCTTT	CASSLDFAGPEAFF
-	TRBD1	TRBV6-5	TRBJ2-7	TGTGCCTCTTCAGACAGGGGGATCTCCTACGAGCAGTACTTC	CASSDRGISYEQYF
-	-	TRBV4-1	TRBJ2-5	TGCGCCAGCAGCCAAGTTCCCCCCAGCGAGTACCAAGAGACCCAGTACTTC	CASSQVPPSEYQETQYF